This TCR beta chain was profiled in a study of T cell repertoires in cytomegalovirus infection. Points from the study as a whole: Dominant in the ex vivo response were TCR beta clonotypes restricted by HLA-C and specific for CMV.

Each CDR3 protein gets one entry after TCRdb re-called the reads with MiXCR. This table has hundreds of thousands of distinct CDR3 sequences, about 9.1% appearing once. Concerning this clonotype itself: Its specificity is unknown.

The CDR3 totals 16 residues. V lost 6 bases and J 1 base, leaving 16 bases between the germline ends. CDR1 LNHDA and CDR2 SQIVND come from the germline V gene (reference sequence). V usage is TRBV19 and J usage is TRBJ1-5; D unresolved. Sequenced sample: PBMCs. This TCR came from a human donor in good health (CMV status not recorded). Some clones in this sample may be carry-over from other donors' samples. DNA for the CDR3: TGTGCCAGTAGCAATGCCCCGCGAGGAAGCAATCAGCCCCAGCATTTT. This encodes CASSNAPRGSNQPQHF.